The rows below give T cell receptor beta chains drawn from one sample of a study of cytomegalovirus exposure and HLA in healthy donors. Profiling relied on immunoSEQ multiplex PCR, and the TCRdb table lists in-frame clones only, not all of them. The sample has over 150,000 clones, approximately 80% seen once. The sample consisted of PBMCs. These receptors were taken from a woman aged 30 to 39 in good health and CMV-seronegative. The conserved cysteine and the conserved F or W are not part of the CDR3 here. Each record gives: CDR3 protein, V gene, D gene. The D gene is left open where the match is weak.

AIRRGAGYNEQF,TRBV10-3,-
ASKGQSSTDTQY,TRBV2,TRBD1
ASMVTGENSYEQY,TRBV19,-
ASSPWRGRYNEQF,TRBV4-2,TRBD2
ASSFTRQGKNTEAF,TRBV28,TRBD1
ASNNNRDSPLH,TRBV27,-
ASSRTEGSYEQY,TRBV27,-
ATSSPGQAYQPQH,TRBV15,TRBD1
ASSLARGRGSKNIQY,TRBV7-9,-
ASSPGTGALSGANVLT,TRBV28,TRBD1
AISESVRAHEQY,TRBV10-3,-
ASSAPGRGEQF,TRBV6-1,-
ASSLTGGSYEQY,TRBV27,TRBD1
AWSPARQGVPEAF,TRBV30,TRBD1
ASSRTSGSYEQY,TRBV19,TRBD2
ASSSQGYDGYT,TRBV2,-
ASNAGQGAGGLEQY,TRBV28,-
ASRPHGFETQY,TRBV27,-
ASSEAGMGQGASSYEQY,TRBV6-1,TRBD1
ASSLAGEVGYT,TRBV5-1,-
ASSPGNSGPSTDTQY,TRBV4-1,TRBD2
ASSLTSPGLAGGSQY,TRBV7-2,TRBD2
ASSLFSGGNTGELF,TRBV5-6,TRBD2
AISESTGTGFEAF,TRBV10-3,TRBD1